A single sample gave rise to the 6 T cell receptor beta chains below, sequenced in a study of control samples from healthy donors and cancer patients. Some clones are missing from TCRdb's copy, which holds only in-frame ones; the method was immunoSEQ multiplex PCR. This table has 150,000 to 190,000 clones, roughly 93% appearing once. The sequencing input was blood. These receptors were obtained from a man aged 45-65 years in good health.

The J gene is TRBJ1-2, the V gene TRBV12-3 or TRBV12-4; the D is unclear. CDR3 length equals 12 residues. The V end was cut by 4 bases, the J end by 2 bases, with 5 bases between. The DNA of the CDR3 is TGTGCCAGCAGTTACCTAAACTATGGCTACACCTTC. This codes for CASSYLNYGYTF.

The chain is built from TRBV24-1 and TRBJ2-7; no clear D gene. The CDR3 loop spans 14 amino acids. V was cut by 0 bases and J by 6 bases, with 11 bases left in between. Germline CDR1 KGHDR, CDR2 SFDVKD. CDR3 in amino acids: CATSDLPSPLEQYF. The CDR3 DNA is TGTGCCACCAGTGATTTGCCCTCCCCTCTCGAGCAGTACTTC.

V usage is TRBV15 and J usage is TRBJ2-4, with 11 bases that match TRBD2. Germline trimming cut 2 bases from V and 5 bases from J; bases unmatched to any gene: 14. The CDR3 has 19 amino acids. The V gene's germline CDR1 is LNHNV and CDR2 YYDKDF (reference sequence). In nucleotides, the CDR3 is TGTGCCACCAGCAGACAAGGGTTTTACACTAGCGGGAGCCAAAACATTCAGTACTTC. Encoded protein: CATSRQGFYTSGSQNIQYF. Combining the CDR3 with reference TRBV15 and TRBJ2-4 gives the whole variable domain DAMVIQNPRYQVTQFGKPVTLSCSQTLNHNVMYWYQQKSSQAPKLLFHYYDKDFNNEADTPDNFQSRRPNTSFCFLDIRSPGLGDTAMYLCATSRQGFYTSGSQNIQYFGAGTRLSVL.

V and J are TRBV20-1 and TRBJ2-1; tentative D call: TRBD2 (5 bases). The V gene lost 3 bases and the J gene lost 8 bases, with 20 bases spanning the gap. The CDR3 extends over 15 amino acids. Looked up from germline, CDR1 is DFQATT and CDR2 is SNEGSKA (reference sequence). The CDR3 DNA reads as TGCAGTGCTAGTCGGGCGGACCGAGGGTCGGATGAGCAGTTCTTC. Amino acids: CSASRADRGSDEQFF.

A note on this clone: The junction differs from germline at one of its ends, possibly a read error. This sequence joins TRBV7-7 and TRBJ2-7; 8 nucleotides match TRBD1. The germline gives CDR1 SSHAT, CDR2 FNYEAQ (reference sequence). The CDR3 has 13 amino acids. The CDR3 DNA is TGTGCTAGCAGCAATGACAGGGGCACAGAGCAGTACTTC. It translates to CASSNDRGTEQYF.

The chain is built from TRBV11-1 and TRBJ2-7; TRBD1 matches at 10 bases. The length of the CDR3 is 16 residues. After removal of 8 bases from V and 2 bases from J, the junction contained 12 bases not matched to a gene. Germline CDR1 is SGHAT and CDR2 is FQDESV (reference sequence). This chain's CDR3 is CASSDRGDRGTYEQYF. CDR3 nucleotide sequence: TGTGCCAGCTCCGACCGCGGGGACAGGGGAACCTACGAGCAGTACTTC.